The subject of this entry is one TCR beta chain. The antigen is not known. This CDR3 comprises 17 residues. Trimming took 4 bases from V and 7 from J; bases not matched to a gene: 11. The germline V gene has CDR1 SGHRS and CDR2 YFSETQ. This entry comes from a study of siplizumab effects on memory and regulatory T cells. Points from the study as a whole: Alloreactive CD4+ clones that could be mapped were on average 68.8% Treg-derived with siplizumab, against roughly 25% in controls. Naive T cell populations appeared to exhibit greater diversity than memory cells and appeared to be major alloresponse contributors.

Libraries were prepared by immunoSEQ multiplex PCR; TCRdb keeps only in-frame clonotypes and omits some of them. The sample holds 90,000 to 120,000 clones, over 85% seen once. The sequence came from a human donor in good health. The rearrangement links TRBV5-1 to TRBJ1-4; TRBD1 aligns across 12 bases. The source material was Tregs sorted from blood. The CDR3 DNA reads as TGCGCCAGCAGCCAATCGGGACAGGGGGCAACCCGTGAAAAACTGTTTTTT. Its protein product is CASSQSGQGATREKLFF.